This TCR beta chain was recorded in a study of blood T cell repertoires in COVID-19. As for the study in general: There were acute and convalescent COVID-19 samples, and they came from the United States, Italy and Spain.

Measured with immunoSEQ multiplex PCR; TCRdb has only the in-frame clones, and not every one. Of a few hundred thousand clones listed, about 89% are singletons. V lost 4 bases, J lost 5 bases, and 8 bases stayed unmatched. CDR1 KGHDR and CDR2 SFDVKD come from the germline V gene. This CDR3 spans 15 amino acids. Participants were placed into cohorts based on the clinical history they reported. The table lists this clone with a count of one. Sequencing input: PBMCs or T cells enriched from blood (not recorded which). The sequence came from a human donor in a cohort exposed to, infected with or recovered from COVID-19 (not recorded which). The donor label of this sample is uncertain. The V gene is TRBV24-1, the J gene TRBJ2-5, with 8 bases matching TRBD1. The DNA for the CDR3 is TGTGCCACCAGTGAAGCAGGGGGCGCCGGGGAGACCCAGTACTTC. Translation: CATSEAGGAGETQYF.